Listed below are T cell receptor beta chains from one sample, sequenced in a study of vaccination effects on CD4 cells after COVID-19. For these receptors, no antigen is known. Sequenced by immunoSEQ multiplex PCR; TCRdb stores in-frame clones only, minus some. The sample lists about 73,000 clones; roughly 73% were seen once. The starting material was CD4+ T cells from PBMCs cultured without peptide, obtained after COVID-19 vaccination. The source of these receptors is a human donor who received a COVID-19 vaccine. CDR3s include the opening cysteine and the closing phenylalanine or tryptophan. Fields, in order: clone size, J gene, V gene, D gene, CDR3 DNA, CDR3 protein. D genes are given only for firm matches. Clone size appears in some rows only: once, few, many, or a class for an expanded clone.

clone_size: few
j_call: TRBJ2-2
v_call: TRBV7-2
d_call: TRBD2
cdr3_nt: TGTGCCAGCAGCCTAGGACTAGCGGGGGCCGGGGAGCTGTTTTTT
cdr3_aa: CASSLGLAGAGELFF

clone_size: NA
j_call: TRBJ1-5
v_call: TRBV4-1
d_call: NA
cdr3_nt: TGCGCCAGCAGCCCCCAGGGTAGGGGCAGGGGAGATCAGCCCCAGCATTTT
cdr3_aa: CASSPQGRGRGDQPQHF

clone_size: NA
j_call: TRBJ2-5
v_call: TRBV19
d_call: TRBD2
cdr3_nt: TGTGCCAGTAGTGGTGGGACTAGCGGGGTGTCGAAACCCCAAGAGACCCAGTACTTC
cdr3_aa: CASSGGTSGVSKPQETQYF

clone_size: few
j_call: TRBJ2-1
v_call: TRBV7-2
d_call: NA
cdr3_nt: TGTGCCAGCAGCTTAACCGCGGCGGTCAATGAGCAGTTCTTC
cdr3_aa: CASSLTAAVNEQFF

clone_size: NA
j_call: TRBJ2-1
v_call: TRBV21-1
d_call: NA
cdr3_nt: TGTGCCAGCCCCCGGGGATTACCTTACAATGAGCAGTTCTTC
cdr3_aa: CASPRGLPYNEQFF

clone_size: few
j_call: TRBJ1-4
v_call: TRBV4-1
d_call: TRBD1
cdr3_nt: TGCGCCAGCAGCCAATCACAGGGGGGCAATGAAAAACTGTTTTTT
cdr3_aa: CASSQSQGGNEKLFF

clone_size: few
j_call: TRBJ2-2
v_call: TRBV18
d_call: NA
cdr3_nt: TGTGCCAGCTCACCACTGAAAGATGGGGAGCTGTTTTTT
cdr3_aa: CASSPLKDGELFF

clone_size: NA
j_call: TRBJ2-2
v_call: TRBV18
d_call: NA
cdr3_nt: TGTGCCAGCTCACTAGACAGCCCTTCGAACACCGGGGAGCTGTTTTTT
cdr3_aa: CASSLDSPSNTGELFF

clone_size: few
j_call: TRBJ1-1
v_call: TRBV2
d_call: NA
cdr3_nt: TGTGCCAGCACTAACGACGGGGTCAACACTGAAGCTTTCTTT
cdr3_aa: CASTNDGVNTEAFF

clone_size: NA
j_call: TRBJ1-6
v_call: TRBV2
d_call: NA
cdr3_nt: TGTGCCAGCAGTGAGCAGGGGCCTTATAATTCACCCCTCCACTTT
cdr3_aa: CASSEQGPYNSPLHF

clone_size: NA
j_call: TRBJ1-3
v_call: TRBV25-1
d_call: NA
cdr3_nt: TGTGCCAGCAGTGCCTCCTTGGGGTCTGGAAACACCATATATTTT
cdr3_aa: CASSASLGSGNTIYF

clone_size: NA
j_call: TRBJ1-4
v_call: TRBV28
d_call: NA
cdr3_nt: TGTGCCAGCAGCCCCCTTTTTAGGCAGGAAAAACTGTTTTTT
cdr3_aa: CASSPLFRQEKLFF

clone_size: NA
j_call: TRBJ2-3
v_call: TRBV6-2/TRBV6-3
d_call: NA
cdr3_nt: TGTGCCAGCAGTTTCAGACAGGTAACAGATACGCAGTATTTT
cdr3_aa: CASSFRQVTDTQYF

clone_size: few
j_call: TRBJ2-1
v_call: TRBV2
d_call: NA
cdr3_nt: TGTGCCAGCACCGACGTAGGGCGGGCCCGCTATGAGCAGTTCTTC
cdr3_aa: CASTDVGRARYEQFF

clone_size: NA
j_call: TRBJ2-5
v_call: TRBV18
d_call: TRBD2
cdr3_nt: TGTGCCAGCTCACCCAGACTAGCGGGGGAAGAGACCCAGTACTTC
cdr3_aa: CASSPRLAGEETQYF

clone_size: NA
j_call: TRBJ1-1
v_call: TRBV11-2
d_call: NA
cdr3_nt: TGTGCCAGCAGCTTATTCAGATTGAACACTGAAGCTTTCTTT
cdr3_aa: CASSLFRLNTEAFF

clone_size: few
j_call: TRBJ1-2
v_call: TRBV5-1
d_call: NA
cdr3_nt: TGCGCCAGCAGCTCCCGGACGGATTACTATGGCTACACCTTC
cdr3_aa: CASSSRTDYYGYTF

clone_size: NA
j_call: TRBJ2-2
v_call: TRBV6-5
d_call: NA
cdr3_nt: TGTGCCAGCAAAATGGACACTCTGAACACCGGGGAGCTGTTTTTT
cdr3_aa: CASKMDTLNTGELFF

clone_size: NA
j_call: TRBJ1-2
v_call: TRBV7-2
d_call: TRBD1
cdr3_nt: TGTGCCAGCAGCTTATTGGACAGGGGATCGGATGGCTACACCTTC
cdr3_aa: CASSLLDRGSDGYTF

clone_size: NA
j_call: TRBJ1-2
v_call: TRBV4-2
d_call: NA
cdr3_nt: TGTGCCAGCAGCCACCACATTAGGTTGGACTATGGCTACACCTTC
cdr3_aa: CASSHHIRLDYGYTF

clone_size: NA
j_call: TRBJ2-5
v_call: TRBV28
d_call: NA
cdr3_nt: TGTGCCAGCAGTTTAGGAGGGCAACAAGAGACCCAGTACTTC
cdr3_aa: CASSLGGQQETQYF

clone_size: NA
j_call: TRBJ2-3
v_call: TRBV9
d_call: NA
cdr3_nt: TGTGCCAGCAGCCTCCGACTGGTCCCAGATACGCAGTATTTT
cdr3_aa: CASSLRLVPDTQYF

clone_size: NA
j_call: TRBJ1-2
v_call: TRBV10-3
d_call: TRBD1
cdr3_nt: TGTGCCACCGAATCTGGACAGGGGGGAAATGGCTACACCTTC
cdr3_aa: CATESGQGGNGYTF

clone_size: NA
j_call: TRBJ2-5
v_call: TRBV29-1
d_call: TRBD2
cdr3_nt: TGCAGCGTTGAAAAAACTAGCGGAGAGACCCAGTACTTC
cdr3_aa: CSVEKTSGETQYF

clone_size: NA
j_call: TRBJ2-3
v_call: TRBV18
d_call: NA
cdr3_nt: TGTGCCAGCTCACCAACGACAGACAGCACAGATACGCAGTATTTT
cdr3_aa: CASSPTTDSTDTQYF

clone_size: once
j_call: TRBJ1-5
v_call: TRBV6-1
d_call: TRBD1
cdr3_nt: TGTGCCAGCAGTGATATAAAGGACAGGGGATTTTATAGCAATCAGCCCCAGCATTTT
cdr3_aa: CASSDIKDRGFYSNQPQHF

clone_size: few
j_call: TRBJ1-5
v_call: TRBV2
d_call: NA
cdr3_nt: TGTGCCAGCAGTGCGGCGGCCGGGGGGTGGCAGCCCCAGCATTTT
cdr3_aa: CASSAAAGGWQPQHF

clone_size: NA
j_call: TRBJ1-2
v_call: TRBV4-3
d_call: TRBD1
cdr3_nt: TGCGCCAGCAGCCATCCGGGGCAGGGGGCGGGTGGCTACACCTTC
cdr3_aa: CASSHPGQGAGGYTF

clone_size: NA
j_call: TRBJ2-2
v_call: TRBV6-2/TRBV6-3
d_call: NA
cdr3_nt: TGTGCCAGCAGTTACCCAATTTTGGACGGAGCCACCGGGGAGCTGTTTTTT
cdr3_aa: CASSYPILDGATGELFF

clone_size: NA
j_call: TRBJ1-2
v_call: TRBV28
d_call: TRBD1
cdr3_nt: TGTGCCAGCGGCACAGGGGGTCTCGGCTATGGCTACACCTTC
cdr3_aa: CASGTGGLGYGYTF

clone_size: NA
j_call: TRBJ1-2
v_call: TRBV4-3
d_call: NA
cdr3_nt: TGCGCCAGCAGCCAAGAGGACCGAGATGCTAACTATGGCTACACCTTC
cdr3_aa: CASSQEDRDANYGYTF

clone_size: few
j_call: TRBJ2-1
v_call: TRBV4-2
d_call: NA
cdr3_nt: TGTGCCAGCAGCCAAGGACCTGGGAACTACAATGAGCAGTTCTTC
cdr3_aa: CASSQGPGNYNEQFF

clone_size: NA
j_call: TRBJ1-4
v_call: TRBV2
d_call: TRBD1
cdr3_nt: TGTGCCAGCAGTGAGCCGACAGGGGTGGAAGAAAAACTGTTTTTT
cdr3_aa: CASSEPTGVEEKLFF

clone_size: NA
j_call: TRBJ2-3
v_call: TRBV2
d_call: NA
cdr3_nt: TGTGCCAGCAGCGAGAGAGGGGGGGCCGCAGATACGCAGTATTTT
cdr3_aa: CASSERGGAADTQYF

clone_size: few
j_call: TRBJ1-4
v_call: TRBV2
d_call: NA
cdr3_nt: TGTGCCAGCAGGGGGGCGGAAGAAAAACTGTTTTTT
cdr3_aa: CASRGAEEKLFF

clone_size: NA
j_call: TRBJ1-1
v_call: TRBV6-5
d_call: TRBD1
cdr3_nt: TGTGCCAGCAGTTACGGCGACAGGGCTGAAGCTTTCTTT
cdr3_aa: CASSYGDRAEAFF

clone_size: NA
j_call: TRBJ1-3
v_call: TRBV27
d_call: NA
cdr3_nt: TGTGCCAGCAGTCCCCAGACGGGATCTGGAAACACCATATATTTT
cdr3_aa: CASSPQTGSGNTIYF

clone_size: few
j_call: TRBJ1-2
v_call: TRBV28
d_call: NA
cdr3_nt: TGTGCCAGCAGTTGGGGTCGAGGCTATGGCTACACCTTC
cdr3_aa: CASSWGRGYGYTF

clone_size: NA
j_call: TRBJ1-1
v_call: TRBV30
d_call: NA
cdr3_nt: TGTGCCTGGAGTGGTGTCAGGGGAGACACTGAAGCTTTCTTT
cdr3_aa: CAWSGVRGDTEAFF

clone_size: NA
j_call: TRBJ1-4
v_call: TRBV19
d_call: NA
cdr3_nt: TGTGCCAGTACCAACTTGGGGGGAAGTGAAAAACTGTTTTTT
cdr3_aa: CASTNLGGSEKLFF

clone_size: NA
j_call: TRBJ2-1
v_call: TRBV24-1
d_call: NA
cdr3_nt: TGTGCCACCAGTGATTTTCTGGGTGCCTACAATGAGCAGTTCTTC
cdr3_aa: CATSDFLGAYNEQFF

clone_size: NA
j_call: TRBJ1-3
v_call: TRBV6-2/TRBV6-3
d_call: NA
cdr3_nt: TGTGCCAGCAGTGGGGTGGTCTCTGGAAACACCATATATTTT
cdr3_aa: CASSGVVSGNTIYF

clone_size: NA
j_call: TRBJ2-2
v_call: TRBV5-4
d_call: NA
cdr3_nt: TGTGCCAGCAGACAGGGATTGAACACCGGGGAGCTGTTTTTT
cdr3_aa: CASRQGLNTGELFF

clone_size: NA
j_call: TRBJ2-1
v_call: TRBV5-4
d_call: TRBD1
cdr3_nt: TGTGCCAGCAGCCTCCGGGACAGGGATTACAATGAGCAGTTCTTC
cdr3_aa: CASSLRDRDYNEQFF

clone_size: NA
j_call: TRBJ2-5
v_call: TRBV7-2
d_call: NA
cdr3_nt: TGTGCCAGCAGCCCTACACGAGGGGGGTCACGGACCCAGTACTTC
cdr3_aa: CASSPTRGGSRTQYF